The 7 T cell receptor beta chains in this list originate from one sample, sequenced in a study of blood T cell repertoires in COVID-19. The protocol was immunoSEQ multiplex PCR, while the TCRdb copy is restricted to in-frame clones and leaves out a portion. The table records about 50,000 clones, more than 75% of them present only once. Sample: peripheral blood. The origin of the receptors is a human donor in a cohort sampled during active COVID-19.

This rearrangement joins TRBV6-1 to TRBJ1-1; no clear D. Germline V gene lookup returns CDR1 MNHNS and CDR2 SASEGT. The CDR3 has 13 residues. V lost 3 bases and J lost 5, with 10 bases in between. CDR3 in amino acids: CASSDWMRTEAFF. The CDR3 DNA follows: TGTGCCAGCAGTGATTGGATGAGGACTGAAGCTTTCTTT.

The V call is TRBV19, the J call TRBJ2-3; D is undetermined. CDR1 LNHDA and CDR2 SQIVND come from the germline V gene (reference sequence). Trimming cost V 7 bases and J 0 bases, with 14 bases left between them. CDR3 size: 15 residues. CDR3 nucleotides: TGTGCCAGTACCCCCCCTGGCCGAAGCACAGATACGCAGTATTTT. It specifies CASTPPGRSTDTQYF.

The J gene is TRBJ1-1, the V gene TRBV19; TRBD1 is a possible D gene (5 bases). In germline, CDR1 is LNHDA, CDR2 SQIVND (reference sequence). The CDR3 is made up of 12 amino acids. V lost 6 bases, J lost 4 bases, and 9 bases lay in between. CDR3 coding DNA: TGTGCCAGTAGAGACAGAGGCACTGAAGCTTTCTTT. Translated, it gives CASRDRGTEAFF. The variable domain in full, completed from reference TRBV19 and TRBJ1-1, reads DGGITQSPKYLFRKEGQNVTLSCEQNLNHDAMYWYRQDPGQGLRLIYYSQIVNDFQKGDIAEGYSVSREKKESFPLTVTSAQKNPTAFYLCASRDRGTEAFFGQGTRLTVV.

This chain uses TRBV24-1 with TRBJ2-7; 8 nucleotides agree with TRBD2. Germline-derived CDR1 and CDR2 are KGHDR and SFDVKD. This CDR3 is built from 16 residues. J was trimmed by 0 bases and V by 5 bases; bases with no gene match: 8. The CDR3 bases are TGTGCCACCAGTGCCTCACTAGCGGAGTCCTCCTACGAGCAGTACTTC. This sequence encodes CATSASLAESSYEQYF.

The V and J genes are TRBV7-2 and TRBJ2-1; 7 bases align to TRBD2. The length of the CDR3 is 14 residues. V trimming: 3 bases; J trimming: 3 bases; junction bases outside the gene matches: 2. CDR1 and CDR2 from the germline V gene are SGHTA and FQGNSA. In DNA, the CDR3 is TGTGCCAGCAGCTTCCCGGGGGGCTACAATGAGCAGTTCTTC. Encoded protein: CASSFPGGYNEQFF.

The J gene is TRBJ2-3, the V gene TRBV5-4, with D hard to call. Germline V gene lookup returns CDR1 SGHNT and CDR2 YYREEE (reference sequence). The CDR3 extends over 14 amino acids. V lost 2 bases and J 0 bases, leaving 7 bases between the germline ends. CDR3 amino acids: CASSFLTSTDTQYF. CDR3 sequence (DNA): TGTGCCAGCAGCTTCCTGACTAGCACAGATACGCAGTATTTT.

The chain recombines TRBV9 with TRBJ2-3, with TRBD1 identical over 7 bases. Germline CDR1 and CDR2: SGDLS and YYNGEE. The CDR3 covers 14 residues. The junction had 7 bases not matched to a gene; V was cut back by 3 bases and J by 6 bases. DNA of the CDR3: TGTGCCAGCAGCGGCCCACAGGGGCGGGATACGCAGTATTTT. It encodes CASSGPQGRDTQYF.